Presented here are 25 T cell receptor beta chains from one specimen sequenced in a study of identical twins. TCRdb re-called the 5' RACE reads with MiXCR, one entry per CDR3 protein. The data hold hundreds of thousands of distinct CDR3 sequences, with roughly 24% observed a single time. The data were also submitted as part of a second study, on T cells expressing NK-cell markers.

The sample consisted of CD4+ T cells sorted from blood. The origin of the receptors is a woman between 18 and 29 years old in good health.

This clonotype was seen more than once but under ten times. V and J are TRBV2 and TRBJ2-2; no clear D. Trimming shortened V by 4 bases and J by 6 bases, and 18 bases separated the two germline ends. Per germline, CDR1 SNHLY and CDR2 FYNNEI. This CDR3 contains 16 residues. This CDR3 is CASSVSRRPVAGELFF. The DNA for the CDR3 is TGTGCCAGCAGTGTTTCTCGGCGGCCAGTCGCCGGGGAGCTGTTTTTT.

This clonotype was found a few times. The chain carries TRBV20-1 and TRBJ1-6; D ambiguous. CDR1 and CDR2 (germline): DFQATT, SNEGSKA (reference sequence). Between the trimmed V and J ends, which lost 0 bases and 7 bases, there was a span of 10 bases. The CDR3 extends over 14 amino acids. The CDR3 reads CSARDLRANSPLHF. The CDR3 DNA reads TGCAGTGCTAGAGATTTAAGGGCCAATTCACCCCTCCACTTT.

This sequence joins TRBV7-8 and TRBJ2-5, with D unclear. Germline lookup yields CDR1 SGHVS and CDR2 FQNEAQ. Trimming left V 1 base short and J 3 bases short, with 6 bases between. This CDR3 has 13 amino acids. The DNA for the CDR3 is TGTGCCAGCAGCTTAGACAGAAAAGAGACCCAGTACTTC. It yields the protein CASSLDRKETQYF.

The chain joins TRBV20-1 to TRBJ2-5; the D is unclear. CDR3 length: 14 amino acids. Per the germline V gene, CDR1 is DFQATT and CDR2 is SNEGSKA (reference sequence). The V and J ends lost 4 bases and 2 bases respectively, with 14 bases between them. For the CDR3, the DNA is TGCAGTGCTACTCATGGCAGGAGTCAAGAGACCCAGTACTTC. It yields the protein CSATHGRSQETQYF.

This CDR3 reads CASSQTVYNEQFF. CDR3 coding DNA: TGTGCCAGCAGCCAGACAGTTTACAATGAGCAGTTCTTC. The chain uses TRBV3-1 and TRBJ2-1; maybe TRBD1 (5 bases). CDR3 length: 13 amino acids. CDR1 and CDR2 (germline): LGHDT, YNNKEL (reference sequence). V gave up 3 bases and J gave up 4 bases, with 7 bases separating them.

The rearrangement links TRBV27 to TRBJ2-7, with TRBD2 as a possible D gene (6 bases). Germline V lookup: CDR1 MNHEY, CDR2 SMNVEV (reference sequence). V lost 7 bases, J lost 3 bases, and 13 bases lay in between. The CDR3 runs 13 residues. The DNA of the CDR3 is TGTGCCAGCATTGGGGGGAACGACTACGAGCAGTACTTC. Its translation: CASIGGNDYEQYF.

The V and J genes are TRBV5-1 and TRBJ2-1; 8 nucleotides agree with TRBD1. Germline values: CDR1 SGHRS, CDR2 YFSETQ. This CDR3 is built from 14 residues. After removal of 2 bases from V and 6 bases from J, the junction contained 4 bases not matched to a gene. CDR3 residues: CASSFRDRSNEQFF. CDR3 nucleotide sequence: TGCGCCAGCAGCTTCCGGGACAGGTCCAATGAGCAGTTCTTC.

This clonotype occurred a few times. The rearrangement joins TRBV6-5 to TRBJ1-1; TRBD1 matches at 7 bases. There are 16 residues in the CDR3. V lost 2 bases, J lost 5 bases, and 11 bases stayed unmatched. Germline CDR1 and CDR2: MNHEY and SVGAGI. The CDR3 DNA follows: TGTGCCAGCAGTTACCTAGGGGGCGCGTTTAGGACTGAAGCTTTCTTT. Translated, it gives CASSYLGGAFRTEAFF.

This clonotype was recorded a few times. V and J are TRBV9 and TRBJ2-2; 8 bases are a match to TRBD2. CDR3 length: 16 amino acids. Germline CDR1 reads SGDLS; CDR2 reads YYNGEE. V was clipped by 4 bases and J by 1 base; unmatched bases: 6. The DNA of the CDR3 is TGTGCCAGCAGCAAAAGCAGCGGGAGGAACACCGGGGAGCTGTTTTTT. The encoded protein is CASSKSSGRNTGELFF.

This clonotype appeared a few times. The V call is TRBV12-3 or TRBV12-4, the J call TRBJ2-1; 11 bases fit TRBD2. CDR3 length: 16 residues. With 7 bases clipped from V and 8 bases from J, the junction kept 13 bases outside the gene matches. This CDR3 reads CASNDFGSGGAYEQFF. The CDR3 DNA sequence: TGTGCCAGCAATGACTTTGGTAGCGGGGGGGCCTATGAGCAGTTCTTC.

This clonotype was detected once. This chain links TRBV10-3 with TRBJ2-5; TRBD2 agrees at 7 bases. V shed 1 base, J shed 1 base, and the junction held 6 bases outside the gene matches. The CDR3 extends over 16 amino acids. The germline V gene encodes CDR1 ENHRY and CDR2 SYGVKD. CDR3 coding DNA: TGTGCCATCAGTGAGTGGGCGGGAGAGGCCCAAGAGACCCAGTACTTC. This encodes CAISEWAGEAQETQYF.

The sample holds one count of this clonotype. This chain links TRBV15 with TRBJ1-2; possibly TRBD1 for D (5 bases). There are 14 residues in the CDR3. Germline CDR1 LNHNV, CDR2 YYDKDF (reference sequence). Trimming removed 0 bases at V and 3 bases at J, with 8 bases between. CDR3 in DNA: TGTGCCACCAGCAGAGATACAGGTTACTATGGCTACACCTTC. As protein: CATSRDTGYYGYTF.

V and J are TRBV27 and TRBJ2-2; either TRBD1 or TRBD2 may fit D (5 bases each). This CDR3 spans 18 amino acids. CDR1 and CDR2 (germline): MNHEY, SMNVEV (reference sequence). Trimming removed 4 bases from V and 3 bases from J, with 21 bases in between. CDR3 region: CASSSYRDAGFDTGELFF. The DNA of the CDR3 is TGTGCCAGCAGTTCGTACCGGGACGCTGGATTCGACACCGGGGAGCTGTTTTTT.

This clonotype was found a few times. The CDR3 DNA reads as TGTGCCAGCATTCTCATGTCGAACACTGAAGCTTTCTTT. As protein: CASILMSNTEAFF. The gene calls are TRBV12-3 or TRBV12-4 and TRBJ1-1; unclear D gene. Trimming took 7 bases from V and 1 from J, leaving 10 bases between them. The CDR3 is made up of 13 amino acids.

This clonotype was detected a few times. The genes are TRBV2 and TRBJ2-3; no clear D. This CDR3 is built from 11 residues. V lost 4 bases to trimming and J lost 8 bases, with 7 bases between them. The germline CDR1 and CDR2 sequences are SNHLY and FYNNEI. This CDR3 reads CASSVLSTQYF. CDR3 nucleotide sequence: TGTGCCAGCAGTGTTCTATCTACGCAGTATTTT. The complete variable domain, with remaining parts taken from reference TRBV2 and TRBJ2-3, reads EPEVTQTPSHQVTQMGQEVILRCVPISNHLYFYWYRQILGQKVEFLVSFYNNEISEKSEIFDDQFSVERPDGSNFTLKIRSTKLEDSAMYFCASSVLSTQYFGPGTRLTVL.

This chain uses TRBV12-3 or TRBV12-4 with TRBJ2-3; the D gene is possibly TRBD1 (5 bases). The CDR3 loop spans 15 amino acids. V was pared by 5 bases and J by 0 bases, with 12 bases between. CDR3 amino acids: CASSTGPSSTDTQYF. The DNA of the CDR3 is TGTGCCAGCAGTACAGGCCCCTCTAGCACAGATACGCAGTATTTT.

This clonotype was counted only a few times. V is TRBV9 and J is TRBJ2-3; D is unclear. Trimming stripped 3 bases from V and 10 bases from J, with 15 bases between. The CDR3 spans 13 residues. The germline V gene has CDR1 SGDLS and CDR2 YYNGEE. The CDR3 DNA reads TGTGCCAGCAGCGAGAGGCCCCAACCCCCGCAGTATTTT. Amino acid sequence: CASSERPQPPQYF.

The chain has TRBV7-2 and TRBJ2-2; 7 nucleotides line up with TRBD2. V lost 11 bases to trimming and J lost 4 bases; unmatched junction nucleotides: 10. CDR3 length: 14 residues. The germline V gene has CDR1 SGHTA and CDR2 FQGNSA. The CDR3 nucleotides are TGTGCCTCCGGGGCGGGAGAGGGCACCGGGGAGCTGTTTTTT. Residues: CASGAGEGTGELFF. Using reference TRBV7-2 and TRBJ2-2 for the parts outside the CDR3, the full variable domain is GAGVSQSPSNKVTEKGKDVELRCDPISGHTALYWYRQSLGQGLEFLIYFQGNSAPDKSGLPSDRFSAERTGGSVSTLTIQRTQQEDSAVYLCASGAGEGTGELFFGEGSRLTVL.

This sequence joins TRBV28 and TRBJ2-7, with D possibly being TRBD2 (5 bases). The germline CDR1 and CDR2 sequences are MDHEN and SYDVKM. This CDR3 has 15 residues. With 3 bases removed from V and 2 bases from J, the gap between germline ends came to 14 bases. The CDR3 loop is CASSFSGRRPYEQYF. For the CDR3, the DNA is TGTGCCAGCAGTTTTTCGGGCAGGAGGCCCTACGAGCAGTACTTC.

This clonotype was seen at least ten times. This chain joins TRBV6-6 and TRBJ1-2; 7 bases align to TRBD1. V lost 4 bases and J lost 8; bases outside the gene matches: 7. This CDR3 is 13 amino acids long. Germline values: CDR1 MNHNY, CDR2 SVGAGI (reference sequence). CDR3 amino acids: CASSSDRAGGYTF. Here the CDR3 DNA reads TGTGCCAGCAGTTCCGACAGGGCCGGGGGCTACACCTTC.

This clonotype turned up a few times. The V and J genes are TRBV12-3 or TRBV12-4 and TRBJ1-3; TRBD1 matches 7 bases. After removal of 3 bases from V and 3 bases from J, the junction contained 5 bases not matched to a gene. The CDR3 is 15 residues long. CDR3 in DNA: TGTGCCAGCAGTTTTCCAGGGACAGTTGGAAACACCATATATTTT. Residues: CASSFPGTVGNTIYF.

This clonotype was observed a handful of times. The V call is TRBV6-5, the J call TRBJ1-4; no definite D call. V dropped 4 bases and J dropped 5 bases, with 14 bases sitting between them. Germline CDR1 is MNHEY and CDR2 is SVGAGI. This CDR3 comprises 15 residues. The CDR3, as DNA: TGTGCCAGCAGTTCCAAGACTGCAATCAATGAAAAACTGTTTTTT. This translates into CASSSKTAINEKLFF.

This clonotype showed up just a few times. The chain joins TRBV20-1 to TRBJ1-2; 9 bases fit TRBD1. Germline V gene lookup returns CDR1 DFQATT and CDR2 SNEGSKA (reference sequence). V lost 3 bases and J lost 6; bases outside the gene matches: 2. The CDR3 is 12 amino acids. The CDR3 protein is CSASGTGNGYTF. In DNA, the CDR3 is TGCAGTGCTAGCGGGACAGGGAATGGCTACACCTTC.

The chain recombines TRBV20-1 with TRBJ2-3, with TRBD2 identical over 8 bases. CDR1 is DFQATT and CDR2 is SNEGSKA in the germline V gene (reference sequence). The CDR3 has 16 amino acids. Trimming cost V 5 bases and J 3 bases; bases outside gene matches: 13. This CDR3 is CSAGVRAGGATDTQYF. In DNA form, the CDR3 reads TGCAGTGCTGGCGTAAGGGCGGGAGGTGCGACAGATACGCAGTATTTT.

V and J are TRBV20-1 and TRBJ1-2; D is possibly TRBD1 (5 bases). This CDR3 has 13 amino acids. Germline V gene sequence: CDR1 DFQATT, CDR2 SNEGSKA (reference sequence). V shed 2 bases and J shed 2 bases, with 9 bases lying between them. The CDR3, as DNA: TGCAGTGCTAGAAGCTCAGGGAACTATGGCTACACCTTC. Its protein product is CSARSSGNYGYTF.